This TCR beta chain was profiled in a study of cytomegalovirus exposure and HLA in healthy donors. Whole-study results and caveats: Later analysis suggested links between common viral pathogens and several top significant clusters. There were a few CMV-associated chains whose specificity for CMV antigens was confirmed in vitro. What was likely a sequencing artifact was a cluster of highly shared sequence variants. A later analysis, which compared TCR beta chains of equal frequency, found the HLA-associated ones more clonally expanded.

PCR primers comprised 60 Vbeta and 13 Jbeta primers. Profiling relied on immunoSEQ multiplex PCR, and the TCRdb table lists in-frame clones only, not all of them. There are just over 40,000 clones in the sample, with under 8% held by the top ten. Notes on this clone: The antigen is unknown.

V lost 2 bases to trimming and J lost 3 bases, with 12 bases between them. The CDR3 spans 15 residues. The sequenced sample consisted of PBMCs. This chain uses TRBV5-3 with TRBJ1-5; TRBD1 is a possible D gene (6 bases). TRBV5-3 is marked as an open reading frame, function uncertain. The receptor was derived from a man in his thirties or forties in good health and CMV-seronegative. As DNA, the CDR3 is TGTGCCAGAAGCTTAAACAGGGAAATCAATCAGCCCCAGCATTTT. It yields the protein CARSLNREINQPQHF.